This entry concerns a single T cell receptor beta chain. The data were taken from a study of shared clonotypes between healthy human individuals. Study as a whole: Aged 18 to 49, the donors were two women and three men.

Several immunoSEQ 96-well plates shared each subset's DNA, each plate a replicate. Profiling relied on immunoSEQ multiplex PCR, and the TCRdb table lists in-frame clones only, not all of them. The sample gives around 640,000 clones, about 95% of which show up once; roughly 0.1% is in the top ten. Naive CD8 cells lacked CD45RO, underwent positive selection for CCR7 and left out terminally differentiated effector memory CD45RA+ cells. The CDR3 runs to 17 residues. Germline loops: CDR1 SGHDT, CDR2 YYEEEE. V gave up 0 bases and J gave up 5 bases; unmatched junction bases: 11. The origin of this receptor is a woman younger than 45 in good health. This rearrangement joins TRBV5-6 to TRBJ1-5, with TRBD1 identical over 7 bases. The sample comprised naive CD8+ T cells sorted from blood. The CDR3 DNA is TGTGCCAGCAGCTTGGCCTCGGGGACAGCCCTCGATCAGCCCCAGCATTTT. Its protein product is CASSLASGTALDQPQHF.